This T cell receptor (beta chain) came from a study of blood T cell repertoires in COVID-19. Sequencing used immunoSEQ multiplex PCR; TCRdb keeps in-frame clones, though not all of them. Among around 250,000 clones, 84% were seen once, and the ten largest hold about 1.5%. Germline CDR1 MDHEN, CDR2 SYDVKM. V gave up 7 bases and J gave up 0 bases, with 9 bases separating them. The CDR3 is made up of 13 amino acids. Comment on this clone: Other DNA sequences of this sample code for an identical CDR3.

Source material: peripheral blood. The receptor was isolated from a woman aged 40 to 50 who had recovered from COVID-19. The chain combines TRBV28 with TRBJ1-1; D may be TRBD1 (5 bases). CDR3 coding DNA: TGTGCCAGCATCCCGGGGGTGAACACTGAAGCTTTCTTT. The encoded protein is CASIPGVNTEAFF.